These 28 T cell receptor beta chains came from one sample sequenced in a study of T cells in Graves' hyperthyroidism and ophthalmopathy. RNA transcripts served as the template for amplifying TCR beta CDR3 regions. The HTBI primer set drove a first-round RT-PCR of the TCR CDR3. TCRdb re-called the multiplex PCR reads through MiXCR, storing one row per CDR3 protein. Of 660,000 or so distinct CDR3 sequences detected, nearly 45% appear once; the ten largest clones hold roughly 7.2%. The sequenced material came from peripheral blood or thyroid tissue (not recorded which). The source is an adult man with Graves' disease, either hyperthyroidism or ophthalmopathy (not recorded which).

This chain connects TRBV20-1 to TRBJ2-3; D gene uncertain. Germline CDR1 reads DFQATT; CDR2 reads SNEGSKA (reference sequence). CDR3 size: 12 residues. V lost 7 bases to trimming and J lost 4 bases, with 12 bases between them. Written as DNA, the CDR3 is TGCAGTGTTCGGCGGCTATCAGATACGCAGTATTTT. It encodes CSVRRLSDTQYF.

The chain combines TRBV20-1 with TRBJ2-2; maybe TRBD1 (5 bases). CDR1 is DFQATT, CDR2 SNEGSKA, per germline (reference sequence). The CDR3 runs to 15 residues. V dropped 0 bases and J dropped 5 bases, with 13 bases sitting between them. The CDR3 here is CSAREPGMGTGELFF. The DNA for the CDR3 is TGCAGTGCTAGAGAGCCAGGGATGGGAACCGGGGAGCTGTTTTTT.

This clonotype was recorded at least ten times. V usage is TRBV12-3 or TRBV12-4 and J usage is TRBJ1-6; D is uncertain. This CDR3 has 12 amino acids. V lost 1 base, J lost 12 bases, and 7 bases lay in between. The CDR3 region is CASSLVARPLHF. Written as DNA, the CDR3 is TGTGCCAGCAGTTTAGTGGCAAGACCCCTCCACTTT.

This clonotype was picked up many times. The rearrangement uses TRBV24-1 and TRBJ2-2; D is unclear. The CDR3 is 12 residues long. Germline V CDR1 and CDR2: KGHDR, SFDVKD. V was shortened by 6 bases and J by 6 bases, with 7 bases between the two germline ends. The CDR3 loop is CATSLYSGELFF. As DNA, the CDR3 is TGTGCCACCAGTCTTTATTCCGGGGAGCTGTTTTTT.

This clonotype has just a few counts. A junction end diverges from the germline sequence, so it may reflect a read error. This rearrangement joins TRBV7-9 to TRBJ1-6; no reliable D call. This CDR3 region has 15 residues. CDR1 is SEHNR and CDR2 is FQNEAQ in the germline V gene (reference sequence). The CDR3 loop is CASSQSGGGNSPLHF. The CDR3 nucleotides read TGCGCCAGCAGCCAGTCAGGCGGCGGGAATTCACCCCTCCACTTT.

The rearrangement uses TRBV20-1 and TRBJ1-2; D unresolved. Germline assignment: CDR1 DFQATT and CDR2 SNEGSKA (reference sequence). Trimming took off 2 bases at V and 4 bases at J, with 11 bases between the two ends. This CDR3 region has 13 residues. CDR3 sequence (DNA): TGCAGTGCTAGAATGGCAGGTCGCTATGGCTACACCTTC. Amino acid sequence: CSARMAGRYGYTF.

This clonotype was counted many times. CDR3 bases: TGTGCCACCAGTGATTTTGACAGTCGAGCTTTCTTT. Translating gives CATSDFDSRAFF. This chain connects TRBV24-1 to TRBJ1-1; tentative D call: TRBD1 (5 bases). The CDR3 length is 12 residues. The germline CDR1 and CDR2 sequences are KGHDR and SFDVKD. Trimming cost V 1 base and J 10 bases, with 9 bases left between them.

The chain uses TRBV20-1 and TRBJ2-7; D is uncertain. This CDR3 is built from 16 residues. Trimming took 5 bases from V and 0 from J, leaving 20 bases between them. Germline V gene sequence: CDR1 DFQATT, CDR2 SNEGSKA (reference sequence). CDR3 protein: CSARPVGDPTSYEQYF. The CDR3 DNA is TGCAGTGCTCGGCCAGTTGGAGACCCCACCTCCTACGAGCAGTACTTC.

This clonotype has ten or more counts. The chain couples TRBV7-9 to TRBJ1-2; 7 nucleotides agree with TRBD1. Germline values: CDR1 SEHNR, CDR2 FQNEAQ (reference sequence). This CDR3 has 16 amino acids. V shed 6 bases, J shed 0 bases, and the junction held 10 bases outside the gene matches. The CDR3 loop reads CASRGDSSTANYGYTF. The CDR3, as DNA: TGTGCCAGCAGGGGGGACAGTAGTACGGCTAACTATGGCTACACCTTC.

This clonotype has ten or more counts. The V gene is TRBV7-9, the J gene TRBJ1-5; 8 positions agree with TRBD1. The CDR3 runs to 17 residues. CDR1 SEHNR and CDR2 FQNEAQ come from the germline V gene (reference sequence). Germline trimming cut 2 bases from V and 2 bases from J; bases unmatched to any gene: 8. This CDR3 reads CASSLSTGTGGNQPQHF. The DNA of the CDR3 is TGTGCCAGCAGCTTAAGTACGGGGACAGGAGGCAATCAGCCCCAGCATTTT.

V and J are TRBV2 and TRBJ1-2; 7 positions match TRBD1. There are 10 residues in the CDR3. V was clipped by 5 bases and J by 10 bases; unmatched bases: 1. CDR1 and CDR2 from the germline V gene are SNHLY and FYNNEI. CDR3 sequence: CASSTGDYTF. The CDR3 DNA follows: TGTGCCAGCAGTACAGGGGACTACACCTTC.

The chain couples TRBV15 to TRBJ1-2; D gene uncertain. The CDR3 runs 14 residues. Trimming removed 1 base from V and 7 bases from J, with 13 bases in between. Germline CDR1 and CDR2: LNHNV and YYDKDF (reference sequence). The CDR3 region has the DNA TGTGCCACCAGCAGAGCCGGACCTGAAAGTGGCTACACCTTC. Amino acids: CATSRAGPESGYTF.

This clonotype occurred a few times. V gene TRBV7-2 combines with J gene TRBJ2-2; possibly TRBD2 for D (6 bases). Germline-derived CDR1 and CDR2 are SGHTA and FQGNSA. With 5 bases removed from V and 0 bases from J, the gap between germline ends came to 13 bases. This CDR3 is 16 amino acids long. CDR3 DNA sequence: TGTGCCAGCAGCCAAGACGGCGGGACGAACACCGGGGAGCTGTTTTTT. It yields the protein CASSQDGGTNTGELFF.

This clonotype appeared many times. This chain connects TRBV12-3 or TRBV12-4 to TRBJ1-6; no clear D. V was shortened by 4 bases and J by 11 bases, with 15 bases between the two germline ends. CDR3 length equals 14 residues. CDR3 protein: CASSYVEGRAPLHF. As DNA, the CDR3 is TGTGCCAGCAGTTATGTCGAAGGTCGGGCACCCCTCCACTTT.

This clonotype was seen only once. V is TRBV25-1 and J is TRBJ1-4; D is perhaps TRBD1 (6 bases). The V gene's germline CDR1 is MGHDK and CDR2 SYGVNS. V was clipped by 5 bases and J by 3 bases, with 13 bases between them. This CDR3 comprises 15 residues. The CDR3 sequence: CASSFQGLANEKLFF. The CDR3 DNA reads TGTGCCAGCAGTTTCCAGGGGTTGGCTAATGAAAAACTGTTTTTT.

This clonotype was recorded at least ten times. DNA for the CDR3: TGTTCTGACAGGAATAATGAAAAACTGTTTTTT. This encodes CSDRNNEKLFF. This rearrangement joins TRBV24-1 to TRBJ1-4, with D tentatively TRBD1 (6 bases). From germline, CDR1 is KGHDR and CDR2 SFDVKD. The CDR3 is 11 residues long.

In regard to this clonotype: A much larger clone lies a single base off, so this may be a read error. The chain recombines TRBV7-9 with TRBJ2-5; D is possibly TRBD2 (5 bases). The germline gives CDR1 SEHNR, CDR2 FQNEAQ (reference sequence). This CDR3 is built from 14 residues. CDR3 DNA sequence: TGTGCCAGCAGCCCAGCGGCTGGGCAAGAGGCCCAGTACTTC. As protein: CASSPAAGQEAQYF.

The sample holds a few counts of this clonotype. The V and J genes are TRBV19 and TRBJ1-4, with D tentatively TRBD1 (5 bases). The CDR3 sequence is 15 residues long. Germline V gene sequence: CDR1 LNHDA, CDR2 SQIVND (reference sequence). The ends were cut back, 0 bases at V and 5 bases at J, with 10 bases in the middle. CDR3 coding DNA: TGTGCCAGTAGTATAGAGGGACGGTGGAATGAAAAACTGTTTTTT. Protein sequence: CASSIEGRWNEKLFF. Complete variable domain (other parts from reference TRBV19 and TRBJ1-4): DGGITQSPKYLFRKEGQNVTLSCEQNLNHDAMYWYRQDPGQGLRLIYYSQIVNDFQKGDIAEGYSVSREKKESFPLTVTSAQKNPTAFYLCASSIEGRWNEKLFFGSGTQLSVL.

In DNA, the CDR3 is TGTGCCAGTACCCCTCGGTCGGGAAGCGCCTACGAGCAGTACTTC. As protein: CASTPRSGSAYEQYF. The chain has TRBV19 and TRBJ2-7; possible D gene TRBD2, 5 bases. V was shortened by 7 bases and J by 2 bases, with 18 bases between the two germline ends. Germline CDR1 LNHDA, CDR2 SQIVND (reference sequence). This CDR3 spans 15 amino acids.

There are a few counts of this clonotype. A much larger clone is a single base away; this may be a read error. This chain connects TRBV10-3 to TRBJ1-6, with D perhaps matching TRBD1 (6 bases). CDR1 and CDR2 from the germline V gene are ENHRY and SYGVKD. Trimming removed 5 bases from V and 7 bases from J, with 18 bases in between. There are 16 residues in the CDR3. The DNA for the CDR3 is TGTGCCATCAGTTACCCTCCAGGGGAACGGAATTCACCCCTCCACTTT. Protein sequence: CAISYPPGERNSPLHF.

This clonotype occurred many times. The chain recombines TRBV7-9 with TRBJ1-2; no reliable D call. CDR1 and CDR2 from the germline V gene are SEHNR and FQNEAQ (reference sequence). V was clipped by 0 bases and J by 8 bases, with 16 bases between them. There are 15 residues in the CDR3. DNA for the CDR3: TGTGCCAGCAGCTTAGCAGCGGGGTTGGTAGACGGCTACACCTTC. Protein sequence: CASSLAAGLVDGYTF.

This clonotype has only one observation. Written as DNA, the CDR3 is TGTGCCATCAGTCCAGGGGTTGGTTCACCCCAGCATTTT. As protein: CAISPGVGSPQHF. The chain couples TRBV10-3 to TRBJ1-5; a weak D match, TRBD1 (6 bases). This CDR3 is built from 13 residues. Trimming removed 5 bases at V and 10 bases at J, with 15 bases between. Germline CDR1 and CDR2: ENHRY and SYGVKD.

The rearrangement links TRBV6-1 to TRBJ2-5, with no clear D. This CDR3 is built from 16 residues. Germline CDR1 is MNHNS and CDR2 is SASEGT. Trimming stripped 5 bases from V and 5 bases from J, with 21 bases between. In DNA form, the CDR3 reads TGTGCCAGCAGTTACTCAGCCTCCAAATACCTGGAGACCCAGTACTTC. Amino acids: CASSYSASKYLETQYF.

The chain employs TRBV29-1 and TRBJ1-5; TRBD1 aligns across 9 bases. CDR1 and CDR2 from the germline V gene are SQVTM and ANQGSEA. The CDR3 runs 12 residues. The V segment lost 8 bases and the J segment 7 bases; nucleotides outside the gene matches: 6. The CDR3 bases are TGCAGCTGGGGACAGGGAAGGCAGCCCCAGCATTTT. It yields the protein CSWGQGRQPQHF.

This clonotype was counted many times. This chain uses TRBV7-6 with TRBJ1-4; D not certain. V dropped 4 bases and J dropped 8 bases, with 17 bases sitting between them. Germline V gene data show CDR1 as SGHVS and CDR2 as FNYEAQ. The CDR3 length is 15 residues. DNA of the CDR3: TGTGCCAGCAGCTCTAGGCCCGTGGTTGACGAAAAACTGTTTTTT. It encodes CASSSRPVVDEKLFF. Full variable domain (rest looked up from reference TRBV7-6 and TRBJ1-4): GAGVSQSPRYKVTKRGQDVALRCDPISGHVSLYWYRQALGQGPEFLTYFNYEAQQDKSGLPNDRFSAERPEGSISTLTIQRTEQRDSAMYRCASSSRPVVDEKLFFGSGTQLSVL.

J is TRBJ1-3 and V is TRBV7-3; D is possibly TRBD1 (5 bases). This CDR3 is built from 14 residues. From germline, CDR1 is SGHTA and CDR2 FQGTGA. Trimming stripped 5 bases from V and 3 bases from J, with 11 bases between. The CDR3 DNA follows: TGTGCCAGCAGCATTTCGAGGGGTGGAAACACCATATATTTT. Translation: CASSISRGGNTIYF.

In this sample, this clonotype turned up a few times. The chain joins TRBV5-1 to TRBJ1-1, with D possibly being TRBD1 (6 bases). The germline gives CDR1 SGHRS, CDR2 YFSETQ. This CDR3 has 12 amino acids. Trimming removed 8 bases from V and 5 bases from J, with 13 bases in between. The CDR3 loop reads CASTGSRTEAFF. In DNA form, the CDR3 reads TGCGCCAGTACAGGGTCTCGTACTGAAGCTTTCTTT.

On this clonotype: Since a much larger clone is just one base distant, this may be a read error. The chain couples TRBV10-3 to TRBJ2-7, with D unresolved. Trimming shortened V by 6 bases and J by 7 bases, and 10 bases separated the two germline ends. The germline gives CDR1 ENHRY, CDR2 SYGVKD. The CDR3 is 11 residues long. CDR3 protein: CAIRDGHEQYF. CDR3 coding DNA: TGTGCCATCAGAGACGGGCATGAGCAGTACTTC.